The source of this T cell receptor beta chain is a study of shared clonotypes between healthy human individuals. Study results and caveats: Clonotype sharing across donors was expected to vary with sequencing depth.

HIV-negative, healthy adults without recent acute infections or vaccinations were the donors. As for this clone: Its specificity is unknown.

V lost 1 base and J lost 6, with 15 bases in between. Germline V gives CDR1 MDHEN, CDR2 SYDVKM. This CDR3 contains 15 residues. Genomic DNA (from each subset) was split evenly across several immunoSEQ plates. The protocol was immunoSEQ multiplex PCR, while the TCRdb copy is restricted to in-frame clones and leaves out a portion. The sample lists about 450,000 clones, 75% to 85% seen once, with around 13% in the top ten. This clonotype was obtained from a woman aged 40 to 49 in good health. Some clones in this sample may be carry-over from other donors' samples. The V call is TRBV28, the J call TRBJ1-1; a weak D match, TRBD1 (6 bases). Sequencing used PBMCs. CDR3 region: CASSLSQGRDAEAFF. CDR3 DNA: TGTGCCAGCAGTTTATCACAGGGCAGGGACGCTGAAGCTTTCTTT.